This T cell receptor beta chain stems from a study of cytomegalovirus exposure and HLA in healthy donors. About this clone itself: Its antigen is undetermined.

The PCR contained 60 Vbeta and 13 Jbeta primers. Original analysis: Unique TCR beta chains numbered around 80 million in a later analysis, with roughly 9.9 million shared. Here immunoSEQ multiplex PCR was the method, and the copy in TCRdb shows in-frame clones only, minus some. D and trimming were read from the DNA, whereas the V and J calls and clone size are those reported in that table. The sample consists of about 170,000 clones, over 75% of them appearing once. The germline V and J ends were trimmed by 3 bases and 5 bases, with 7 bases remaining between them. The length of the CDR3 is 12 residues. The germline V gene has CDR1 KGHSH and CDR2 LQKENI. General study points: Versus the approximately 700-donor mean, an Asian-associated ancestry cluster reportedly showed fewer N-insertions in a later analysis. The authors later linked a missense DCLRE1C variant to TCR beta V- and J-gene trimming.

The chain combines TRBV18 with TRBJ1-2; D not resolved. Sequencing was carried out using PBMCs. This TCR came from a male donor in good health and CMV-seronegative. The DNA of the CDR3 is TGTGCCAGCTCACCGGAGGCTTATGGCTACACCTTC. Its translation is CASSPEAYGYTF.